This TCR beta chain appears in the sequencing data of a study of T cell changes during pregnancy in multiple sclerosis. The protocol was immunoSEQ multiplex PCR, while the TCRdb copy is restricted to in-frame clones and leaves out a portion. Of tens of thousands of clones listed, approximately 90% are singletons. This specimen consisted of peripheral blood, obtained in the first trimester of pregnancy. The clonotype was recovered from a female donor in good health, enrolled as a control in a pregnancy study.

The CDR3 DNA sequence: TGTGCCAGCAGCTTAAGAGGCGGGATGGGAGAGACCCAGTACTTC. Its protein is CASSLRGGMGETQYF. This chain connects TRBV11-2 to TRBJ2-5, with D possibly being TRBD2 (6 bases). The germline gives CDR1 SGHAT, CDR2 FQNNGV. The CDR3 length is 15 residues. Trimming removed 2 bases from V and 4 bases from J, with 14 bases in between. The full variable domain, completed using reference TRBV11-2 and TRBJ2-5, is EAGVAQSPRYKIIEKRQSVAFWCNPISGHATLYWYQQILGQGPKLLIQFQNNGVVDDSQLPKDRFSAERLKGVDSTLKIQPAKLEDSAVYLCASSLRGGMGETQYFGPGTRLLVL.